The 9 T cell receptor beta chains below all came from one sample that was sequenced in a study of graft-versus-host responses after intestinal transplantation. Here immunoSEQ multiplex PCR was the method, and the copy in TCRdb shows in-frame clones only, minus some. Of around 93,000 clones in the sample, 90% to 95% were seen once. The antigens of these receptors remain unknown. The specimen comprised unstimulated CD8+ T cells sorted from spleen or lymph node cells, sampled before intestinal transplant. These receptors all stem from a human donor who received an intestinal transplant.

A single count supports this clone. V gene TRBV7-6 combines with J gene TRBJ2-1, with D perhaps matching TRBD2 (6 bases). V was pared by 5 bases and J by 9 bases, with 20 bases between. Germline V gene data show CDR1 as SGHVS and CDR2 as FNYEAQ. The CDR3 spans 15 residues. The CDR3 region is CASSRSGGGGAEQFF. DNA for the CDR3: TGTGCCAGCAGCCGTTCTGGGGGAGGTGGGGCTGAGCAGTTCTTC.

This chain connects TRBV7-9 to TRBJ2-1; tentatively, D is TRBD2 (6 bases). V shed 2 bases and J shed 7 bases, with 24 bases lying between them. The length of the CDR3 is 18 residues. Germline lookup yields CDR1 SEHNR and CDR2 FQNEAQ (reference sequence). CDR3 nucleotide sequence: TGTGCCAGCAGCTTAAGGCGGTGGGCGGGGATAGCGAGGAATGAGCAGTTCTTC. Amino acids: CASSLRRWAGIARNEQFF.

The chain uses TRBV11-1 and TRBJ2-5, with D perhaps being TRBD1 or TRBD2 (5 bases each). Trimming cost V 1 base and J 2 bases, with 14 bases left between them. CDR1 and CDR2 (germline): SGHAT, FQDESV (reference sequence). The CDR3 is 16 amino acids. The DNA for the CDR3 is TGTGCCAGCAGCTTAGTTGGGGACGGGGAACAAGAGACCCAGTACTTC. This sequence encodes CASSLVGDGEQETQYF.

The chain recombines TRBV9 with TRBJ1-2; the D gene is possibly TRBD1 (6 bases). The CDR3 totals 15 residues. V lost 4 bases and J lost 4, with 17 bases in between. Germline V gives CDR1 SGDLS, CDR2 YYNGEE. Here the CDR3 reads CASSPDAGVVYGYTF. The DNA for the CDR3 is TGTGCCAGCAGCCCAGACGCAGGGGTGGTCTATGGCTACACCTTC.

The chain recombines TRBV11-2 with TRBJ1-6; tentative D call: TRBD1 (6 bases). The CDR3 loop spans 16 amino acids. Between the trimmed V and J ends, which lost 0 bases and 7 bases, there was a span of 13 bases. Looked up from germline, CDR1 is SGHAT and CDR2 is FQNNGV. The CDR3 DNA follows: TGTGCCAGCAGCTTAGATCCGGGACACATAAATTCACCCCTCCACTTT. It translates to CASSLDPGHINSPLHF.

The chain has TRBV6-6 and TRBJ1-2, with TRBD1 as a possible D gene (6 bases). Per the germline V gene, CDR1 is MNHNY and CDR2 is SVGAGI (reference sequence). The germline V and J ends were trimmed by 7 bases and 8 bases, with 11 bases remaining between them. This CDR3 is built from 11 residues. CDR3 sequence reads: CASTLGGGYTF. CDR3 in DNA: TGTGCCAGCACCCTCGGGGGCGGCTACACCTTC.

This sequence joins TRBV7-9 and TRBJ1-1; D is unresolved. Looked up from germline, CDR1 is SEHNR and CDR2 is FQNEAQ (reference sequence). This CDR3 has 10 residues. V was clipped by 6 bases and J by 2 bases, with 1 base between them. The CDR3 bases are TGTGCCAGCAGTAACACTGAAGCTTTCTTT. Its protein is CASSNTEAFF.

This chain uses TRBV9 with TRBJ1-3, with D uncertain. In germline, CDR1 is SGDLS, CDR2 YYNGEE. With 0 bases removed from V and 4 bases from J, the gap between germline ends came to 14 bases. The CDR3 has 16 amino acids. The DNA for the CDR3 is TGTGCCAGCAGCGTAGGGTCTGGGGTATCGGGAAACACCATATATTTT. Protein: CASSVGSGVSGNTIYF.

As DNA, the CDR3 is TGTGCCAGCAGCTCCACTAGGTCGGAGCAGTTCTTC. It yields the protein CASSSTRSEQFF. V usage is TRBV11-2 and J usage is TRBJ2-1, with D tentatively TRBD2 (5 bases). The CDR3 sequence is 12 residues long. V was trimmed by 4 bases and J by 10 bases, leaving 11 bases between them. CDR1 SGHAT and CDR2 FQNNGV come from the germline V gene.